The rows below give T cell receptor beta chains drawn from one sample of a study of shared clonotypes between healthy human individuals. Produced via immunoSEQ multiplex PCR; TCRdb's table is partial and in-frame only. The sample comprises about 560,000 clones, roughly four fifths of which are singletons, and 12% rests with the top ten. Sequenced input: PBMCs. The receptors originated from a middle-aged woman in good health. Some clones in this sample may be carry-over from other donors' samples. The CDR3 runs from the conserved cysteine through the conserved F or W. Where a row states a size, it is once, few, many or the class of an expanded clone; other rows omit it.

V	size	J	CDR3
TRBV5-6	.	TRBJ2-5	CASSPLVAGEETQYF
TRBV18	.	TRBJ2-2	CASFTSPNTGELFF
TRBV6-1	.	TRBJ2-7	CASRGQAYEQYF
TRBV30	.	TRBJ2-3	CAWSSSTDTQYF
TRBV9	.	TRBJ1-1	CASSRGDSYMNTEAFF
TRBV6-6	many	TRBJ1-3	CATAGGGNTIYF
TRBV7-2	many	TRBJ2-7	CASSPSSLAYEQYF
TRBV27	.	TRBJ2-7	CASSEKTGVGYEQYF
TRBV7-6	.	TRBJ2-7	CASSPQGQVGEQYF
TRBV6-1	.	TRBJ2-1	CASTIGGYNEQFF
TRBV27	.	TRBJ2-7	CASSSDRGQRYEQYF
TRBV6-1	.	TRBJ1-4	CASSDVGETNEKLFF
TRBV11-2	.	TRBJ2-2	CASSFGTSGELFF
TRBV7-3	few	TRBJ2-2	CASSFLAGEAGELFF
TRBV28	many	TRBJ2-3	CASSLTGEGTDTQYF
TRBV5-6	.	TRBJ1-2	CASSLPRSNYGYTF
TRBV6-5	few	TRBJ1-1	CASSYSGQGAGEAFF
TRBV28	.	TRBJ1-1	CASSSAHSNTEAFF
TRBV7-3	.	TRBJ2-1	CASSLGTSGTPNEQFF
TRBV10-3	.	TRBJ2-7	CAIRGGTSSSYEQYF
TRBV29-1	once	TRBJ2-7	CSVEDASGTPGEVQYF
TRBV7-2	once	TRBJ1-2	CASSLGTREGYTF
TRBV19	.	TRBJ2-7	CASSSRGVPLGYEQYF
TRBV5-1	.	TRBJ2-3	CASSAGTSRSTDTQYF
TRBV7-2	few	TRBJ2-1	CASSLGPYNEQFF
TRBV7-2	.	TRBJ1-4	CASSSTGTVNEKLFF
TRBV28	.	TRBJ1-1	CASSPAGTVNTEAFF
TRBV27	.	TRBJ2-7	CASSFHRRAYEQYF
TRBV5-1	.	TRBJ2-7	CASSLGGLAGGNSYEQYF
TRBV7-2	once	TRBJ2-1	CASSPTGLSYNEQFF
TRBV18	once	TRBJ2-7	CASSTLGASTPGEQYF
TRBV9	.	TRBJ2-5	CASSVMGDQETQYF
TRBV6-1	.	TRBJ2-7	CASTYRGGTDEQYF
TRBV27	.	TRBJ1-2	CASSPGAIANYGYTF
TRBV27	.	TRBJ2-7	CASRPIAGSYEQYF
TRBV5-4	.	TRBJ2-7	CASSPAGTAYEQYF
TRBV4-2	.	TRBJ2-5	CASSPRDRGDQETQYF
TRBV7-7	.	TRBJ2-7	CASSCGLAGEASYEQYF